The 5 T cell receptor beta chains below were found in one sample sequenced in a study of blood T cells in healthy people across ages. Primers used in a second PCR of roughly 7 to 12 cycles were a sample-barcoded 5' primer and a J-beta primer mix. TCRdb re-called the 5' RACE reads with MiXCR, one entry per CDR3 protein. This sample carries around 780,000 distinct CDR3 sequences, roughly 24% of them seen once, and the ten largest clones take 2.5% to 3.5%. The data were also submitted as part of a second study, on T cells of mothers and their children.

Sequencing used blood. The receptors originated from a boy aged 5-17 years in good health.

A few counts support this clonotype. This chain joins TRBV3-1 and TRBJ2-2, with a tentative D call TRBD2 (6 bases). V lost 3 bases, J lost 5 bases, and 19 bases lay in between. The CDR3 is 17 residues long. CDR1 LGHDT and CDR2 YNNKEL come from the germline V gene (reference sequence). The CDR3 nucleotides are TGTGCCAGCAGCCATCCTCAGAGGGGCCGGGGGACCGGGGAGCTGTTTTTT. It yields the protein CASSHPQRGRGTGELFF.

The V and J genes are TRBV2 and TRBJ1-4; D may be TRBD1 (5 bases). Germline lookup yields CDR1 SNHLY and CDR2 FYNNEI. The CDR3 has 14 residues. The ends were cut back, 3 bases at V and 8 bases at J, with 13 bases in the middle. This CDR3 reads CASSEEAGREKLFF. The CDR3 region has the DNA TGTGCCAGCAGTGAGGAGGCAGGGAGAGAAAAACTGTTTTTT.

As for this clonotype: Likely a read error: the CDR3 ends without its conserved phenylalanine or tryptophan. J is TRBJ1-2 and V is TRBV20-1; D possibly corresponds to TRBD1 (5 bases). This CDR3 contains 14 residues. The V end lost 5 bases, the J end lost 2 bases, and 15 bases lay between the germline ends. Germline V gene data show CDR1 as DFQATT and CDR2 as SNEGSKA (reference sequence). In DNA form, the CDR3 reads TGCAGTGCTCAAGAAGGGGACTGGAACTATGGCTACACCCTC. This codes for CSAQEGDWNYGYTL.

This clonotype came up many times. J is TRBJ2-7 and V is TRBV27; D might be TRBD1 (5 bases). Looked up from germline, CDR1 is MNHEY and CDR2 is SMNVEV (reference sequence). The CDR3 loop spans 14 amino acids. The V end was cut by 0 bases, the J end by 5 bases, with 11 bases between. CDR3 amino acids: CASSLSSRVDEQYF. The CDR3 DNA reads TGTGCCAGCAGTTTATCCTCCAGGGTGGACGAGCAGTACTTC.

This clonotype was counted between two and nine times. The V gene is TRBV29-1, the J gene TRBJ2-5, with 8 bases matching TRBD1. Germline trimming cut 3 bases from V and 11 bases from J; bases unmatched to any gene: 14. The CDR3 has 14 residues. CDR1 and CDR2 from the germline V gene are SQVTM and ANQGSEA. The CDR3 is CSVECGDRSGEQYF. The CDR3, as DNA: TGCAGCGTTGAGTGTGGGGACAGGTCTGGTGAGCAGTACTTC.